This T cell receptor beta chain was identified in a study of vaccination effects on CD4 cells after COVID-19. Data came from immunoSEQ multiplex PCR; TCRdb stores just in-frame clones and leaves some out. This table has around 71,000 clones, approximately 70% appearing once. This CDR3 region has 16 residues. Trimming at V came to 6 bases and at J to 4 bases, leaving 4 bases not matched to a gene. Germline lookup yields CDR1 SNHLY and CDR2 FYNNEI. In regard to this clone: The antigen is unknown.

Peptide-pool stimulation followed by sequencing identified expanded antigen-specific CD4+ clonotypes in the ViraFEST assay. Isolation of CD4+ T cells took place after approximately 10 days of culture. Absence of prior SARS-CoV-2 infection characterized the vaccine recipients, who showed negative nucleocapsid antibodies. Material: CD4+ T cells from PBMCs cultured with HCoV-OC43 spike peptides, obtained before COVID-19 vaccination. Subset of the sample: HCoV-OC43 spike overlapping peptide pool stimulation. The chain uses TRBV2 and TRBJ2-1, with 15 positions matching TRBD2. The sequence was collected from a human donor who received a COVID-19 vaccine. In DNA, the CDR3 is TGTGCCAGCAGAGGCGGGACTAGCGGGGGGTACAATGAGCAGTTCTTC. Its protein product is CASRGGTSGGYNEQFF. Combining the CDR3 with reference TRBV2 and TRBJ2-1 gives the whole variable domain EPEVTQTPSHQVTQMGQEVILRCVPISNHLYFYWYRQILGQKVEFLVSFYNNEISEKSEIFDDQFSVERPDGSNFTLKIRSTKLEDSAMYFCASRGGTSGGYNEQFFGPGTRLTVL.